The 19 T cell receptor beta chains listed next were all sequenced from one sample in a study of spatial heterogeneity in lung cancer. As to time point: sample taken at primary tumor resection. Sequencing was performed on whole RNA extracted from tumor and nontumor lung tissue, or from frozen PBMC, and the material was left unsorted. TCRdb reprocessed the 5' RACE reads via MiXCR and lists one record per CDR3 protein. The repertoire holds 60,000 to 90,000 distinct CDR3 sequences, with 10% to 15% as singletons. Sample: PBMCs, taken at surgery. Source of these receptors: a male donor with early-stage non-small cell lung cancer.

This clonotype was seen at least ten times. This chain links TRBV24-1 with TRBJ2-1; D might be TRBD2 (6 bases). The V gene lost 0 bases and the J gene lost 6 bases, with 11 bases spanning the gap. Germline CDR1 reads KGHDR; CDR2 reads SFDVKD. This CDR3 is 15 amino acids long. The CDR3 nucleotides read TGTGCCACCAGTGATTTGCAGCCGGGAGTCAATGAGCAGTTCTTC. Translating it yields CATSDLQPGVNEQFF.

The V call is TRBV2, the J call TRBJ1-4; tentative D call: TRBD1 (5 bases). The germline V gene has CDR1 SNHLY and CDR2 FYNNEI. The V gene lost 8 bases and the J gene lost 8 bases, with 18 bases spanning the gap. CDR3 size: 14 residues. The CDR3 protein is CASGGRSGGEKLFF. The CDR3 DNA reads TGTGCCAGCGGTGGACGGTCGGGGGGAGAAAAACTGTTTTTT.

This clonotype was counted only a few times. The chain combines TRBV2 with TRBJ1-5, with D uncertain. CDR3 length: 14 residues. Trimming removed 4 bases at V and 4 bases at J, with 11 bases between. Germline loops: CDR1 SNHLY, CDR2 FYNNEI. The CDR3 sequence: CASSGASLNQPQHF. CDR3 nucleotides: TGTGCCAGCAGTGGGGCCAGCCTGAATCAGCCCCAGCATTTT.

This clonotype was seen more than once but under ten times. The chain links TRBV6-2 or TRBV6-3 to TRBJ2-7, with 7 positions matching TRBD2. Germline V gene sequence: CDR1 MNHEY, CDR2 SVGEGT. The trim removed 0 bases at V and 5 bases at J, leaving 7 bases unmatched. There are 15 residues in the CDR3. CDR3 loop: CASSYSIGGSNEQYF. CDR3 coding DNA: TGTGCCAGCAGTTACTCGATCGGCGGGAGTAACGAGCAGTACTTC.

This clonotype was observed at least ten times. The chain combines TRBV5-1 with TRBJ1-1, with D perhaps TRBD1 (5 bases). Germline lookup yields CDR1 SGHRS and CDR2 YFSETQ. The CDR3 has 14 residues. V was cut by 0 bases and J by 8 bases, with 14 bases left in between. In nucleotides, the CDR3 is TGCGCCAGCAGCTTGGAGTCTTCGGGGGAAGAAGCTTTCTTT. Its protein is CASSLESSGEEAFF.

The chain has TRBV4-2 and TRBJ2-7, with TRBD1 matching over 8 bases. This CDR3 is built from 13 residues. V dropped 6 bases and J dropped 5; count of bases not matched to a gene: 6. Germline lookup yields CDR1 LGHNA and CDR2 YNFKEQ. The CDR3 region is CASRRTGSDEQYF. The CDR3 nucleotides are TGTGCCAGCAGGAGGACAGGGTCGGACGAGCAGTACTTC.

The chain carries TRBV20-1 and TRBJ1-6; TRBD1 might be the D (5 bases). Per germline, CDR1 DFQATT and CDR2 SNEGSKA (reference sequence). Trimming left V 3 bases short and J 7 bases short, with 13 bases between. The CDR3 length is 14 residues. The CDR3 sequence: CSASICRENSPLHF. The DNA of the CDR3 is TGCAGTGCTAGCATCTGCAGGGAGAATTCACCCCTCCACTTT.

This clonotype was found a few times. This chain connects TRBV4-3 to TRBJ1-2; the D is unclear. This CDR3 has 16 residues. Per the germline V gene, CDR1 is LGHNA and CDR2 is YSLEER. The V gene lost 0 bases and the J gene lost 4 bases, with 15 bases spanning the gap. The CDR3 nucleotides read TGCGCCAGCAGCCAAGATATATTGGGAGGTAGCTATGGCTACACCTTC. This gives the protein CASSQDILGGSYGYTF.

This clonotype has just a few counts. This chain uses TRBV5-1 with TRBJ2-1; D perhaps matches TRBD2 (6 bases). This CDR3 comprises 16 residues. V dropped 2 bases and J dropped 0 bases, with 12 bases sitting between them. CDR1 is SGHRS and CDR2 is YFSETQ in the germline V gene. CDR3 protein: CASSLLAPSSYNEQFF. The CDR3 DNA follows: TGCGCCAGCAGCTTACTAGCACCGAGCTCCTACAATGAGCAGTTCTTC.

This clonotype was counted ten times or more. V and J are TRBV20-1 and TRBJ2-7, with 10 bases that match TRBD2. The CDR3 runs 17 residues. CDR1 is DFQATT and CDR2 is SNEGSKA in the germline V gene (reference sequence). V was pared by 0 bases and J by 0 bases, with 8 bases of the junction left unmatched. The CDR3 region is CSARDRSSGGNSYEQYF. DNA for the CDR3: TGCAGTGCTAGAGATCGGAGTAGCGGGGGGAACTCCTACGAGCAGTACTTC.

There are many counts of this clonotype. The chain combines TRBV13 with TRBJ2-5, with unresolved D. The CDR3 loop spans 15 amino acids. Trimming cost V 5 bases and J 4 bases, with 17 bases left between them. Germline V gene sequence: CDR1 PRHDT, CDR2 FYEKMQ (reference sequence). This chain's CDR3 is CASSTAGPRGETQYF. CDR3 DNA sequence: TGTGCCAGCAGCACTGCCGGGCCCCGCGGAGAGACCCAGTACTTC.

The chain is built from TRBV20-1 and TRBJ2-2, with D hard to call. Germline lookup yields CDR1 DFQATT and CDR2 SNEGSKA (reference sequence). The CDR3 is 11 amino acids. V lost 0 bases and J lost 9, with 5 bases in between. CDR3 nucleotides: TGCAGTGCTAGAGATGTGCGGGAGCTGTTTTTT. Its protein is CSARDVRELFF.

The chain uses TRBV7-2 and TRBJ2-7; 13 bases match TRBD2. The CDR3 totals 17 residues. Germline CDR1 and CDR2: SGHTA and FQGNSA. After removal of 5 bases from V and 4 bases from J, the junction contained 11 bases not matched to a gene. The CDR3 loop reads CASSRRTSGRETYEQYF. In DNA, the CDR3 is TGTGCCAGCAGCCGCCGGACTAGCGGGAGAGAGACATACGAGCAGTACTTC. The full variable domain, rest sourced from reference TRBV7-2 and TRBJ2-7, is GAGVSQSPSNKVTEKGKDVELRCDPISGHTALYWYRQSLGQGLEFLIYFQGNSAPDKSGLPSDRFSAERTGGSVSTLTIQRTQQEDSAVYLCASSRRTSGRETYEQYFGPGTRLTVT.

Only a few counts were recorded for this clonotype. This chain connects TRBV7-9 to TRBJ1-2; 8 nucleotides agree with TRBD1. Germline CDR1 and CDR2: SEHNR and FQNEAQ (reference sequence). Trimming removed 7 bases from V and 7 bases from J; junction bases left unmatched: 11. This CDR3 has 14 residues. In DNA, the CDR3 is TGTGCCAGCAACGTGGGACAGGCCTTTGCTGGCTACACCTTC. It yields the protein CASNVGQAFAGYTF.

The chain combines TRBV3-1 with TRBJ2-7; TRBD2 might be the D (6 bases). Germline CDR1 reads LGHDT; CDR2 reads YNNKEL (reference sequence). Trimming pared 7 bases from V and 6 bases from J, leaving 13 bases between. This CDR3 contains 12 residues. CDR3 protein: CASNKQGGEQYF. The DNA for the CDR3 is TGTGCCAGCAACAAGCAGGGAGGCGAGCAGTACTTC.

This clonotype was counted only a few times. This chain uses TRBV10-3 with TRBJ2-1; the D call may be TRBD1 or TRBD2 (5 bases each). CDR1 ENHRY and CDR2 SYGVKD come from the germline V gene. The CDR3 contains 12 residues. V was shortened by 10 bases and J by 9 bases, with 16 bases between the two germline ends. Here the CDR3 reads CATGLGSTEQFF. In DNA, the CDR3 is TGTGCCACAGGGTTGGGGAGCACTGAGCAGTTCTTC.

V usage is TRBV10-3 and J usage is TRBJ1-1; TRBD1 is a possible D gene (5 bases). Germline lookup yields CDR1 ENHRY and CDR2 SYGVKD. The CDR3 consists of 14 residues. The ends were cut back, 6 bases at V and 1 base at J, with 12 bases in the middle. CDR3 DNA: TGTGCCATCAGCGACGTGGGGGGGAACACTGAAGCTTTCTTT. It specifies CAISDVGGNTEAFF.

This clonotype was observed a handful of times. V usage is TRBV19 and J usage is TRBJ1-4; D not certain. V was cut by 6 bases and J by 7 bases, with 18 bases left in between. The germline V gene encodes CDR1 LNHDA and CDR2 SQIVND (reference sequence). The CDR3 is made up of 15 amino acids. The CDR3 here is CASSASGLGGEKLFF. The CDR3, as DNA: TGTGCCAGTAGCGCCTCGGGCCTAGGTGGTGAAAAACTGTTTTTT.

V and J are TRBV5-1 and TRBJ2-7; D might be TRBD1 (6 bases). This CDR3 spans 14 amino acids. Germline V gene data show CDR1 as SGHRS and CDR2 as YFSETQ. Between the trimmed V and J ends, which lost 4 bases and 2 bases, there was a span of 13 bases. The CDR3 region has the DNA TGCGCCAGCAGCGGCGACAGGTATCCCTACGAGCAGTACTTC. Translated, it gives CASSGDRYPYEQYF.